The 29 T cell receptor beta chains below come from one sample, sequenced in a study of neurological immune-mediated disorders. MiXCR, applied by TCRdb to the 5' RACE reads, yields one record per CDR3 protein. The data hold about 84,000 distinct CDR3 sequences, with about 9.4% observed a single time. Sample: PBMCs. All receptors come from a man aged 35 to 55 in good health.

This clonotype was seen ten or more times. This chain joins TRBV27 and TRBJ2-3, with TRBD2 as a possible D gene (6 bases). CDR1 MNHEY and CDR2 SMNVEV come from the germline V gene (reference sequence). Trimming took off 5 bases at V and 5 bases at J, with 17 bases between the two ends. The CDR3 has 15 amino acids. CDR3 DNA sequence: TGTGCCAGCAGTCCCCGGGGACTCCCCAAAGATACGCAGTATTTT. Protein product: CASSPRGLPKDTQYF.

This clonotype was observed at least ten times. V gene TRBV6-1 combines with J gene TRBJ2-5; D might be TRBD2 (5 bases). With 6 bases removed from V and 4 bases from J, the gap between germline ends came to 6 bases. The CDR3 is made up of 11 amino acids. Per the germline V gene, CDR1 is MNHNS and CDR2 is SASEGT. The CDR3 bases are TGTGCCAGCAGGAGGGCAGAGACCCAGTACTTC. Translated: CASRRAETQYF.

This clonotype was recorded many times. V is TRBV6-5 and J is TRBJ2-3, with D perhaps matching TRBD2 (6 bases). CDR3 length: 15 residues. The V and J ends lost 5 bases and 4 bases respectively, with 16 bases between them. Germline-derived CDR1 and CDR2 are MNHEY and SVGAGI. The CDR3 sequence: CASSRVGGSPDTQYF. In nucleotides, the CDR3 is TGTGCCAGCAGTAGGGTGGGAGGAAGCCCAGATACGCAGTATTTT.

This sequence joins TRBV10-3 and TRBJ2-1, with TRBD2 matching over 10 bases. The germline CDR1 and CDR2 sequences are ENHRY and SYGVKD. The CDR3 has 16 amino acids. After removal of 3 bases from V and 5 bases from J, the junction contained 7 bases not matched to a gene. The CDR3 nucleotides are TGTGCCATCAGTGATTCTGGACTAGCGGAACACAATGAGCAGTTCTTC. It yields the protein CAISDSGLAEHNEQFF.

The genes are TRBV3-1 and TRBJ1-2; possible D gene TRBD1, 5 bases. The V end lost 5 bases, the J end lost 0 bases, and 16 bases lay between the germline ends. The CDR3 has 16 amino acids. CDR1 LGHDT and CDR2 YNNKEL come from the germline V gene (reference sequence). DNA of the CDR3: TGTGCCAGCAGCTTTACCGGGACCCAGGCTAACTATGGCTACACCTTC. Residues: CASSFTGTQANYGYTF.

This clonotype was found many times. The CDR3 DNA is TGCAGTGCTCCACAGGGGGCTAATTACAATGAGCAGTTCTTC. It encodes CSAPQGANYNEQFF. The rearrangement joins TRBV20-1 to TRBJ2-1, with 9 bases lining up with TRBD1. After removal of 5 bases from V and 4 bases from J, the junction contained 6 bases not matched to a gene. Per germline, CDR1 DFQATT and CDR2 SNEGSKA (reference sequence). The CDR3 runs to 14 residues.

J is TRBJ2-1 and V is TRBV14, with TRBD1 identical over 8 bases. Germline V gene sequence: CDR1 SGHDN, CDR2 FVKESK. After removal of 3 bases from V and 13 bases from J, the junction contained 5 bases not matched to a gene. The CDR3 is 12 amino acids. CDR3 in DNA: TGTGCCAGCAGCCACGGACAGGGTGATCAGTTCTTC. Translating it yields CASSHGQGDQFF.

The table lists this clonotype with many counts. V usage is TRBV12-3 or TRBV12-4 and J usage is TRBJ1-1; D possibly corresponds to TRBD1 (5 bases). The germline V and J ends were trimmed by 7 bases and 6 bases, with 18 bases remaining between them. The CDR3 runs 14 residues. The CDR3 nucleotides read TGTGCCAGCAACCCGACGGGAAGGGGCGCTGAAGCTTTCTTT. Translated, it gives CASNPTGRGAEAFF.

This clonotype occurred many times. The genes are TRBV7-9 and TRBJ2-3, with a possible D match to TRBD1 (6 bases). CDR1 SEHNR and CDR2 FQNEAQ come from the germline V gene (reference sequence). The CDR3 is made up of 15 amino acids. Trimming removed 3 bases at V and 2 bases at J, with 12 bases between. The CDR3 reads CASSLRTANTDTQYF. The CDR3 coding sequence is TGTGCCAGCAGCTTGAGGACAGCGAACACAGATACGCAGTATTTT.

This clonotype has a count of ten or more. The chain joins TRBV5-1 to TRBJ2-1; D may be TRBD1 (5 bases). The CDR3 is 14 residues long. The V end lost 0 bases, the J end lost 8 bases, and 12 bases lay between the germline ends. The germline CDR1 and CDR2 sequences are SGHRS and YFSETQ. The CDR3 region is CASSLAVSGHEQFF. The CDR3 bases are TGCGCCAGCAGCTTGGCTGTGTCAGGGCATGAGCAGTTCTTC.

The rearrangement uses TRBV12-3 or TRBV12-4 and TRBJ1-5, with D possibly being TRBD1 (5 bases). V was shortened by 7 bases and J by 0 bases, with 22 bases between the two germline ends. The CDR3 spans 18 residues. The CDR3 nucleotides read TGTGCCAGCACCCCCGGGCGCCGGGGCTTTTATAGCAATCAGCCCCAGCATTTT. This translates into CASTPGRRGFYSNQPQHF.

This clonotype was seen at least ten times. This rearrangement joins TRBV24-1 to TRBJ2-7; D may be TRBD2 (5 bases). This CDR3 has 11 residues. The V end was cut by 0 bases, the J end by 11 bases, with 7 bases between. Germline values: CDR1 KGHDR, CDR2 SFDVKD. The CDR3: CATSDLAREYF. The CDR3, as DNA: TGTGCCACCAGTGATTTGGCGAGGGAGTACTTC.

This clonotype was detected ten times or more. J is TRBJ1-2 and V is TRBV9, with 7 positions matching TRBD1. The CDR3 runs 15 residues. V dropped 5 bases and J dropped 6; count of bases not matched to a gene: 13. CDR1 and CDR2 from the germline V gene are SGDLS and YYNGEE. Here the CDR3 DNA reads TGTGCCAGCAGTCATGGGACAGCCCCAGGGGATGGCTACACCTTC. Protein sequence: CASSHGTAPGDGYTF.

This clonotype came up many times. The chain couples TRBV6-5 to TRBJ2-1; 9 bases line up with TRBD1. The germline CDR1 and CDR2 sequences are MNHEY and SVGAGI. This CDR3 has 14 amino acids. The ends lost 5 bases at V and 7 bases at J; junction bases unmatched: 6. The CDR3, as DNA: TGTGCCAGCAGTACACAGGGGGCGATGAATGAGCAGTTCTTC. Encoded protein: CASSTQGAMNEQFF.

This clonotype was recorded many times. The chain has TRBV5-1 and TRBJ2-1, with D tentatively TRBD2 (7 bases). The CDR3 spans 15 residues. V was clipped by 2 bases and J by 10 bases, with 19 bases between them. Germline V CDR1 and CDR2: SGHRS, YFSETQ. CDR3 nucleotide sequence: TGCGCCAGCAGCTTCGGACTAGATGGGGGACACGAGCAGTTCTTC. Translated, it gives CASSFGLDGGHEQFF.

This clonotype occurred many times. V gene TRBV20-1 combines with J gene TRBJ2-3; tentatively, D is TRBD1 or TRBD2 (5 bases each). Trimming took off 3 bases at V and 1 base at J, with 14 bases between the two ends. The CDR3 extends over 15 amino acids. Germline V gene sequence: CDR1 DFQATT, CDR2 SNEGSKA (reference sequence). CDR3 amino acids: CSARGSRGGTDTQYF. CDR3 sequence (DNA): TGCAGTGCTAGGGGTTCGAGGGGCGGCACAGATACGCAGTATTTT.

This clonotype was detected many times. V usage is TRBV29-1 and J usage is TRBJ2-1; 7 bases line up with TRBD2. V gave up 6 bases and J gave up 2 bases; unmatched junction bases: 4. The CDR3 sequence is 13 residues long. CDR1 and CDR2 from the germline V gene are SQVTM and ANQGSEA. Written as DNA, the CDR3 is TGCAGCGTGGGGGAGGGCACCTACAATGAGCAGTTCTTC. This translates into CSVGEGTYNEQFF.

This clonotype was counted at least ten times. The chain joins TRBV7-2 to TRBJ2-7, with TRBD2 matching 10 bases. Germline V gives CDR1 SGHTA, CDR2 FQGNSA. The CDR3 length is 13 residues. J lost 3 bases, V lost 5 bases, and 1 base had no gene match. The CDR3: CASSKRGGYEQYF. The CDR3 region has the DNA TGTGCCAGCAGCAAGCGGGGGGGCTACGAGCAGTACTTC.

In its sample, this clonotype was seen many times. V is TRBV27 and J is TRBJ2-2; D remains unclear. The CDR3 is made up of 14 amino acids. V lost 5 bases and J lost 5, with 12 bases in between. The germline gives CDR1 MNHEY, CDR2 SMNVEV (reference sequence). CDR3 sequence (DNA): TGTGCCAGCAGTATAATCTTCGGAACCGGGGAGCTGTTTTTT. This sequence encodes CASSIIFGTGELFF.

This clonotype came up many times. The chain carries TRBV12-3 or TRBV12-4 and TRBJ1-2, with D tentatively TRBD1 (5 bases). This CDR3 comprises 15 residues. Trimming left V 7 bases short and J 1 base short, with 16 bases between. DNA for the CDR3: TGTGCCAGCATGAGGGTGGGGGAGAATAACTATGGCTACACCTTC. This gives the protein CASMRVGENNYGYTF.

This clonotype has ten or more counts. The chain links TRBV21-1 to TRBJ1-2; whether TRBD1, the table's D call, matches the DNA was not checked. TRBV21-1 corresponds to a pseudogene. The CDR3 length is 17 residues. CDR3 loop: CASSKLSHGTGPPGYTF. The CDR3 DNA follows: TGTGCCAGCAGCAAGTTATCACATGGGACAGGGCCTCCGGGCTACACCTTC.

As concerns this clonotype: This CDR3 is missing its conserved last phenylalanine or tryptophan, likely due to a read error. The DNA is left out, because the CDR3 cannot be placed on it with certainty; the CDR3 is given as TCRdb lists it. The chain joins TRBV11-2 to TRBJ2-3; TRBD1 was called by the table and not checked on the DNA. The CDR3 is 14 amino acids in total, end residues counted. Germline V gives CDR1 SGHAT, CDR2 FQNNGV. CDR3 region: CASSLEGGTDTPYL.

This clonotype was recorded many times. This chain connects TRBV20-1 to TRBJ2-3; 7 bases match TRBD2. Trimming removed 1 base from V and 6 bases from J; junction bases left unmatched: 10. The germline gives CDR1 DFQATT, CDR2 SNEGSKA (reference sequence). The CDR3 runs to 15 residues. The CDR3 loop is CSARGGGGIRDTQYF. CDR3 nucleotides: TGCAGTGCTAGAGGTGGGGGGGGGATCCGGGATACGCAGTATTTT.

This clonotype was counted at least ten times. In DNA form, the CDR3 reads TGCAGTGCCCGGACAGGATCCCAAGAGACCCAGTACTTC. Translated: CSARTGSQETQYF. The rearrangement links TRBV20-1 to TRBJ2-5, with 7 positions matching TRBD1. Germline V gene data show CDR1 as DFQATT and CDR2 as SNEGSKA (reference sequence). CDR3 size: 13 residues. The junction had 5 bases not matched to a gene; V was cut back by 6 bases and J by 1 base.

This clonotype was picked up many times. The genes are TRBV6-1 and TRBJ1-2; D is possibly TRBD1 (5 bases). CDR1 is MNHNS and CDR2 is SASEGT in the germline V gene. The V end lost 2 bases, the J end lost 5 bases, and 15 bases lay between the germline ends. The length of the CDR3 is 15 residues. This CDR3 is CASSELWGARYGYTF. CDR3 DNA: TGTGCCAGCAGTGAATTGTGGGGCGCGAGATATGGCTACACCTTC.

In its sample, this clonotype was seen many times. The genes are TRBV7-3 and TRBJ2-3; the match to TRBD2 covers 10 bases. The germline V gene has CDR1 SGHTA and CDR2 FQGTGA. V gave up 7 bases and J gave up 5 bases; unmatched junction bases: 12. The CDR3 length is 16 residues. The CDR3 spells CASTEGAGGPGDTQYF. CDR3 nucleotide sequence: TGTGCCAGCACCGAAGGAGCGGGGGGGCCGGGAGATACGCAGTATTTT.

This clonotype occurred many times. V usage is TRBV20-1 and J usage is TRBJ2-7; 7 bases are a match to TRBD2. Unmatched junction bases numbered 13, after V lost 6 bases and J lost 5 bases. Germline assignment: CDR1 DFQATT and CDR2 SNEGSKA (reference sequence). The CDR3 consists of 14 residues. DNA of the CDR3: TGCAGTGCACCGACTAGCCCCGGTGAAAACGAGCAGTACTTC. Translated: CSAPTSPGENEQYF.

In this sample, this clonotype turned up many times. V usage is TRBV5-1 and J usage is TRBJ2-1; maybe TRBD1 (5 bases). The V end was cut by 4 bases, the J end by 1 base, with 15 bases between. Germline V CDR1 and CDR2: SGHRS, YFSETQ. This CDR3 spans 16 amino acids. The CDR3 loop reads CASSQQADPSYNEQFF. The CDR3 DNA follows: TGCGCCAGCAGCCAACAGGCGGATCCGTCCTACAATGAGCAGTTCTTC.

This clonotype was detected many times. CDR3 residues: CSARVSGTVNEKLFF. CDR3 coding DNA: TGCAGTGCTAGGGTATCCGGGACAGTTAATGAAAAACTGTTTTTT. The rearrangement links TRBV20-1 to TRBJ1-4, with TRBD1 matching 7 bases. Losses at the gene ends were 3 bases for V and 4 bases for J; bases not matched to a gene: 8. Per germline, CDR1 DFQATT and CDR2 SNEGSKA (reference sequence). The CDR3 covers 15 residues.